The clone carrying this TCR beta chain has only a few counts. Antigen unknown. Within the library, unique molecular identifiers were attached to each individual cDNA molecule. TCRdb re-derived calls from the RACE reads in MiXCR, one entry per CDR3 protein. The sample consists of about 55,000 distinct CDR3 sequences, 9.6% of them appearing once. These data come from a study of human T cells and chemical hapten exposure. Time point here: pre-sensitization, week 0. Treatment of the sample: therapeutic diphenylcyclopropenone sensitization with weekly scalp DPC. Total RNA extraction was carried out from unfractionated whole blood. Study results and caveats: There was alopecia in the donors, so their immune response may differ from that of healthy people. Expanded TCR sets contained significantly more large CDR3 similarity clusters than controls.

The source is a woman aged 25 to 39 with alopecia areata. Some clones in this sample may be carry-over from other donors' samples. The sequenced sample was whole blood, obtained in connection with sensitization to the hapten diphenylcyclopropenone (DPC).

CDR3 region: CASSYVRGQAGGYTF. The DNA of the CDR3 is TGTGCCAGCAGTTACGTCCGGGGACAGGCCGGGGGCTACACCTTC. The gene calls are TRBV6-6 and TRBJ1-2, with 8 bases matching TRBD1. Germline CDR1 MNHNY, CDR2 SVGAGI (reference sequence). Losses at the gene ends were 2 bases for V and 8 bases for J; bases not matched to a gene: 10. The CDR3 is 15 residues long.